This is a list of T cell receptor beta chains from one sample in a study of Graves' ophthalmopathy and Graves' hyperthyroidism. TCRdb independently ran MiXCR on the multiplex PCR reads; one entry per CDR3 protein. The sample records roughly 1.1 million distinct CDR3 sequences, about 35% being singletons. Sequencing input: peripheral blood or thyroid tissue (not recorded which). The origin of the receptors is an adult man with Graves' hyperthyroidism. Both conserved end residues are part of each CDR3. The D gene is left open where the match is weak. A clone size is listed for some rows: how often the clone was seen (once, few, many), or a class if it is expanded.

j_call d_call v_call clone_size cdr3_aa cdr3_nt
TRBJ2-5 TRBD2 TRBV25-1 - CASSAVSGGTGGTQYF TGTGCCAGCAGTGCAGTTAGCGGGGGGACGGGGGGGACCCAGTACTTC
TRBJ2-5 - TRBV10-3 - CAIRGRGETQYF TGTGCCATCAGGGGGCGCGGAGAGACCCAGTACTTC
TRBJ2-7 - TRBV12-3/TRBV12-4 few CASSLAGTLHEQYF TGTGCCAGCAGTTTAGCAGGGACATTACACGAGCAGTACTTC
TRBJ2-7 TRBD2 TRBV30 - CAWSLAGAPYEQYF TGTGCCTGGAGCCTAGCGGGAGCTCCCTACGAGCAGTACTTC
TRBJ1-4 TRBD1 TRBV20-1 - CSALKGQGNEKLFF TGCAGTGCCCTTAAAGGACAGGGTAATGAAAAACTGTTTTTT
TRBJ1-2 - TRBV19 - CASSSSRRGNYGYTF TGTGCCAGTAGTTCCAGCCGGCGGGGGAACTATGGCTACACCTTC
TRBJ1-6 - TRBV29-1 once CSVELFRALHF TGCAGCGTTGAACTCTTTAGGGCCCTCCACTTT
TRBJ2-5 TRBD2 TRBV20-1 - CSASPSGLAGGRQETQYF TGCAGTGCTAGTCCCTCTGGACTAGCGGGGGGGAGACAAGAGACCCAGTACTTC
TRBJ1-1 - TRBV10-3 few CAISEIVQTLNTEAFF TGTGCCATCAGTGAGATTGTACAGACTTTGAACACTGAAGCTTTCTTT
TRBJ2-5 TRBD2 TRBV3-1 - CASSQSGGPGTQYF TGTGCCAGCAGCCAATCGGGAGGGCCTGGGACCCAGTACTTC
TRBJ1-6 - TRBV29-1 - CSSKTLFNSPLHF TGCAGCAGTAAGACATTGTTTAATTCACCCCTCCACTTT
TRBJ1-5 - TRBV15 few CATRMGSSNQPQHF TGTGCCACCAGAATGGGGAGTAGCAATCAGCCCCAGCATTTT
TRBJ1-5 TRBD1 TRBV12-3/TRBV12-4 - CASSFGTGEISNQPQHF TGTGCCAGCAGTTTCGGGACAGGGGAAATCAGCAATCAGCCCCAGCATTTT
TRBJ2-7 - TRBV25-1 - CASSLLGGAPDIPTYEQYF TGTGCCAGCAGTTTATTGGGGGGGGCCCCCGACATTCCGACCTACGAGCAGTACTTC
TRBJ2-5 - TRBV12-3/TRBV12-4 few CASSSLAPQETQYF TGTGCCAGCAGTTCTCTAGCGCCCCAAGAGACCCAGTACTTC
TRBJ2-7 - TRBV11-1 few CASSPLPEGSYEQYF TGTGCCAGCAGCCCATTACCAGAGGGCTCCTACGAGCAGTACTTC
TRBJ1-2 - TRBV18 many CASSPGENYGYTF TGTGCCAGCAGCCCGGGGGAGAACTATGGCTACACCTTC
TRBJ1-1 TRBD1 TRBV4-1 - CASSQSGTGLTEAFF TGCGCCAGCAGCCAATCCGGGACAGGGCTCACTGAAGCTTTCTTT
TRBJ1-3 TRBD1 TRBV5-1 - CASSLQGTVLNSGNTIYF TGCGCCAGCAGTCTTCAGGGGACAGTCCTTAACTCTGGAAACACCATATATTTT
TRBJ1-1 TRBD1 TRBV5-1 many CASSWMTGTTAEAFF TGCGCCAGCAGCTGGATGACAGGGACGACCGCTGAAGCTTTCTTT
TRBJ1-2 - TRBV20-1 - CSARDGREGYTF TGCAGTGCTAGAGATGGGCGGGAAGGCTACACCTTC
TRBJ1-2 TRBD1 TRBV2 few CASSLTGTGVNGYTF TGTGCCAGCAGTTTGACCGGGACAGGGGTTAATGGCTACACCTTC
TRBJ2-5 TRBD2 TRBV12-5 many CASAGAGGETQYF TGTGCTAGTGCCGGAGCGGGAGGAGAGACCCAGTACTTC
TRBJ1-1 - TRBV7-3 - CASRPRDWQNTEAFF TGTGCCAGCAGACCGAGGGACTGGCAGAACACTGAAGCTTTCTTT
TRBJ1-6 - TRBV7-2 - CASSLGQVYNSPLHF TGTGCCAGCAGCTTAGGACAGGTCTATAATTCACCCCTCCACTTT
TRBJ2-7 - TRBV7-9 - CAGSPSRVEQYF TGTGCCGGCAGCCCATCTCGGGTCGAGCAGTACTTC
TRBJ1-5 TRBD1 TRBV19 - CATARTGGSNQPQHF TGTGCCACAGCAAGGACAGGGGGGAGCAATCAGCCCCAGCATTTT
TRBJ1-1 - TRBV2 few CASSQKGRTTNTEAFF TGTGCCAGCAGTCAAAAGGGCCGGACAACGAACACTGAAGCTTTCTTT
TRBJ1-5 TRBD1 TRBV12-3/TRBV12-4 - CASSLQGEGNQPQHF TGTGCCAGCAGTCTACAGGGGGAGGGCAATCAGCCCCAGCATTTT
TRBJ1-6 - TRBV20-1 many CSARDMLDSYNSPLHF TGCAGTGCTAGAGATATGCTCGACTCCTATAATTCACCCCTCCACTTT
TRBJ2-7 TRBD1 TRBV10-3 - CASSRDREYYEQYF TGTGCGAGCTCAAGGGACAGGGAGTACTACGAGCAGTACTTC
TRBJ2-7 - TRBV7-2 many CASSLRPGSYEQYF TGTGCCAGCAGCCTTAGACCCGGGAGCTACGAGCAGTACTTC
TRBJ2-5 - TRBV7-6 few CASSVELGVGETQYF TGTGCCAGCAGCGTTGAGCTCGGGGTCGGGGAGACCCAGTACTTC
TRBJ1-5 TRBD1 TRBV19 many CASSIFPTGGPPQHF TGTGCCAGTAGTATATTCCCGACAGGGGGCCCGCCCCAGCATTTT
TRBJ2-6 - TRBV10-3 - CAISGTEAPSGANVPTF TGTGCCATCAGTGGGACAGAGGCTCCCTCTGGGGCCAACGTCCCGACTTTC
TRBJ2-5 - TRBV28 few CASSQPDGNQETQYF TGTGCCAGCAGTCAGCCTGACGGAAACCAAGAGACCCAGTACTTC
TRBJ1-1 TRBD1 TRBV10-3 many CAISELRTGAEAFF TGTGCCATCAGTGAGCTTCGGACAGGGGCTGAAGCTTTCTTT
TRBJ1-2 - TRBV2 - CASGQIYGYTF TGTGCCAGCGGACAGATATATGGCTACACCTTC
TRBJ2-5 - TRBV7-2 many CASSLALGETQYF TGTGCCAGCAGCTTGGCCCTGGGAGAGACCCAGTACTTC
TRBJ2-1 - TRBV20-1 few CSASPRAGVGHEQFF TGCAGTGCTTCCCCCCGGGCAGGCGTAGGCCATGAGCAGTTCTTC
TRBJ2-6 - TRBV11-2 many CASSLDSSGANVLTF TGTGCCAGCAGCTTGGACAGTTCTGGGGCCAACGTCCTGACTTTC
TRBJ2-7 - TRBV9 many CASSVAVGQTYEQYF TGTGCCAGCAGCGTAGCTGTGGGACAAACCTACGAGCAGTACTTC
TRBJ2-7 - TRBV4-3 few CASSQEREYEQYF TGCGCCAGCAGCCAAGAAAGGGAATACGAGCAGTACTTC
TRBJ2-2 - TRBV9 many CASSARQLTNTGELFF TGTGCCAGCAGCGCCCGGCAGCTAACGAACACCGGGGAGCTGTTTTTT
TRBJ1-4 - TRBV7-2 many CASSQGGNEKLFF TGTGCCAGCTCCCAGGGCGGTAATGAAAAACTGTTTTTT
TRBJ1-6 - TRBV12-3/TRBV12-4 - CASSLWKGLNSPLHF TGTGCCAGCAGTTTGTGGAAGGGGCTTAATTCACCCCTCCACTTT
TRBJ1-1 TRBD1 TRBV10-3 few CAISDRGGQREAFF TGTGCCATCAGTGACCGGGGGGGACAGCGAGAAGCTTTCTTT
TRBJ1-1 TRBD1 TRBV29-1 many CSAKGGSGTEAFF TGCAGCGCCAAAGGGGGCTCGGGCACTGAAGCTTTCTTT
TRBJ1-6 - TRBV2 many CASSEGREYSPLHF TGTGCCAGCAGTGAAGGGAGGGAATATTCACCCCTCCACTTT
TRBJ2-7 - TRBV12-3/TRBV12-4 - CASSFLESSYEQYF TGTGCCAGCAGTTTCTTGGAGAGCTCCTACGAGCAGTACTTC
TRBJ2-7 TRBD2 TRBV25-1 many CASSHGGGRDEQYF TGTGCCAGCAGTCACGGGGGGGGTCGGGACGAGCAGTACTTC
TRBJ2-2 - TRBV7-3 few CASSLNGGTGELFF TGTGCCAGCAGTTTAAATGGAGGGACCGGGGAGCTGTTTTTT